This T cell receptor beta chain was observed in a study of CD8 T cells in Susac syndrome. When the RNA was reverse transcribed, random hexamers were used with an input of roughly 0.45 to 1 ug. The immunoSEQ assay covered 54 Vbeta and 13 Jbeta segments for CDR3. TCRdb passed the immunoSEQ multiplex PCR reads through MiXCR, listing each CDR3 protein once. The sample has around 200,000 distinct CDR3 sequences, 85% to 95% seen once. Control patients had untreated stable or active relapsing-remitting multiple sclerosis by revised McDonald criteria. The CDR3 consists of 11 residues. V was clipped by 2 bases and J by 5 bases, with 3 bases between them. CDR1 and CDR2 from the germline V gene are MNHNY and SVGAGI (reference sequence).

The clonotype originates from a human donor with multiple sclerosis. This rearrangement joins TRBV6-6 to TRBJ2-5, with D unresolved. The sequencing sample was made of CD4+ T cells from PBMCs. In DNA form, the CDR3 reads TGTGCCAGCAGTTACCGGGAGACCCAGTACTTC. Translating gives CASSYRETQYF.